One and the same sample provided the 26 T cell receptor beta chains below, sequenced in a study of T cell changes during pregnancy in multiple sclerosis. Sequencing used immunoSEQ multiplex PCR; TCRdb keeps in-frame clones, though not all of them. In the table there are around 47,000 clones, 95% to 97% of which are singletons. The sequenced sample was peripheral blood, obtained in the second trimester of pregnancy. All receptors derive from a female donor with multiple sclerosis, enrolled in a pregnancy study.

The chain is built from TRBV4-2 and TRBJ2-7; a possible D gene is TRBD1 (6 bases). Germline CDR1 reads LGHNA; CDR2 reads YNFKEQ. This CDR3 has 15 residues. Deletions cut 1 base from V and 2 bases from J, with 12 bases between. CDR3: CASSQGAGVPYEQYF. CDR3 coding DNA: TGTGCCAGCAGCCAAGGGGCAGGGGTTCCCTACGAGCAGTACTTC.

V and J are TRBV29-1 and TRBJ1-1; D call uncertain. Trimming pared 7 bases from V and 1 base from J, leaving 16 bases between. The CDR3 runs to 14 residues. Germline CDR1 is SQVTM and CDR2 is ANQGSEA. The chain's CDR3 is CSAFRGDPNTEAFF. In DNA form, the CDR3 reads TGCAGCGCCTTCCGAGGAGACCCGAACACTGAAGCTTTCTTT.

J is TRBJ2-2 and V is TRBV19; tentative D call: TRBD1 (7 bases). With 1 base removed from V and 4 bases from J, the gap between germline ends came to 10 bases. The CDR3 consists of 15 residues. Germline loops: CDR1 LNHDA, CDR2 SQIVND (reference sequence). Written as DNA, the CDR3 is TGTGCCAGTAGTATAGCAGGGGGGACCACCGGGGAGCTGTTTTTT. It yields the protein CASSIAGGTTGELFF.

The chain is built from TRBV7-9 and TRBJ1-1; D is possibly TRBD1 (5 bases). Germline V gives CDR1 SEHNR, CDR2 FQNEAQ (reference sequence). CDR3 size: 14 residues. V lost 3 bases and J 1 base, leaving 9 bases between the germline ends. CDR3 residues: CASSLGQGNTEAFF. CDR3 bases: TGTGCCAGCAGCTTGGGCCAGGGGAACACTGAAGCTTTCTTT.

The chain joins TRBV21-1 to TRBJ1-1; TRBD1 is the table's D call, not checked against the DNA. TRBV21-1 is flagged as a pseudogene. The CDR3 runs 14 residues. The CDR3 nucleotides read TGTGCCAGCAGTCACAGGGCGACGAACACTGAAGCTTTCTTT. It translates to CASSHRATNTEAFF.

The chain couples TRBV18 to TRBJ2-5, with 8 bases aligning to TRBD2. The CDR3 has 14 amino acids. CDR1 and CDR2 (germline): KGHSH, LQKENI. V lost 3 bases and J lost 1; bases outside the gene matches: 1. CDR3 DNA: TGTGCCAGCTCACCCACTAGCGGCCAAGAGACCCAGTACTTC. This sequence encodes CASSPTSGQETQYF.

This chain uses TRBV19 with TRBJ2-3; the D gene is possibly TRBD1 (6 bases). Germline assignment: CDR1 LNHDA and CDR2 SQIVND (reference sequence). The CDR3 sequence is 13 residues long. V lost 10 bases to trimming and J lost 4 bases, with 15 bases between them. CDR3 DNA: TGTGCCACCACTGGGACACCTCCAGATACGCAGTATTTT. Encoded protein: CATTGTPPDTQYF.

V usage is TRBV21-1 and J usage is TRBJ1-1; the table assigns TRBD1, which was not confirmed against the DNA. TRBV21-1 is recorded as a pseudogene. The CDR3 sequence is 15 residues long. For the CDR3, the DNA is TGTGCCAGCAGCAAACTTGACAGGGTTAGCACTGAAGCTTTCTTT. Protein sequence: CASSKLDRVSTEAFF.

The genes are TRBV6-6 and TRBJ1-2; tentative D call: TRBD1 (6 bases). In germline, CDR1 is MNHNY, CDR2 SVGAGI (reference sequence). The CDR3 runs 12 residues. Deletions cut 9 bases from V and 8 bases from J, with 16 bases between. The CDR3 loop reads CASRGGGEGYTF. CDR3 sequence (DNA): TGTGCCAGTCGGGGTGGGGGCGAGGGCTACACCTTC.

The V call is TRBV7-9, the J call TRBJ2-3; a possible D gene is TRBD1 (6 bases). Germline lookup yields CDR1 SEHNR and CDR2 FQNEAQ (reference sequence). This CDR3 contains 14 residues. V lost 1 base and J 3 bases, leaving 8 bases between the germline ends. The CDR3: CASSLGGRTDTQYF. In DNA, the CDR3 is TGTGCCAGCAGCTTAGGGGGGCGAACAGATACGCAGTATTTT.

The chain employs TRBV13 and TRBJ2-7, with TRBD2 identical over 10 bases. With V trimmed by 5 bases and J by 0 bases, 13 bases remained unmatched. The CDR3 has 18 amino acids. The V gene's germline CDR1 is PRHDT and CDR2 FYEKMQ (reference sequence). DNA of the CDR3: TGTGCCAGCAGCCTAACTACCCGGCTAGCGGGGGACTCCTACGAGCAGTACTTC. The encoded protein is CASSLTTRLAGDSYEQYF. The whole variable domain, remainder taken from reference TRBV13 and TRBJ2-7, is AAGVIQSPRHLIKEKRETATLKCYPIPRHDTVYWYQQGPGQDPQFLISFYEKMQSDKGSIPDRFSAQQFSDYHSELNMSSLELGDSALYFCASSLTTRLAGDSYEQYFGPGTRLTVT.

The chain employs TRBV2 and TRBJ1-5; tentative D call: TRBD1 (6 bases). There are 14 residues in the CDR3. V was cut by 3 bases and J by 2 bases, with 8 bases left in between. Looked up from germline, CDR1 is SNHLY and CDR2 is FYNNEI. CDR3 amino acids: CASSDRGGNQPQHF. DNA for the CDR3: TGTGCCAGCAGTGACAGGGGAGGCAATCAGCCCCAGCATTTT.

The chain combines TRBV7-2 with TRBJ2-5, with 8 nucleotides matching TRBD1. This CDR3 is built from 15 residues. V gave up 0 bases and J gave up 10 bases; unmatched junction bases: 10. Germline V gene sequence: CDR1 SGHTA, CDR2 FQGNSA. CDR3 sequence: CASSLALTDRVDQYF. CDR3 DNA sequence: TGTGCCAGCAGCTTAGCTCTCACGGACAGGGTGGACCAGTACTTC.

CDR3 in DNA: TGTGCCAGCTCACCAGCGGCCAGTACATCGAACACCGGGGAGCTGTTTTTT. This sequence encodes CASSPAASTSNTGELFF. The chain joins TRBV18 to TRBJ2-2; D remains ambiguous. Germline V gives CDR1 KGHSH, CDR2 LQKENI. V shed 2 bases and J shed 0 bases, with 13 bases lying between them. The CDR3 sequence is 17 residues long.

The rearrangement uses TRBV7-2 and TRBJ2-6; D may be TRBD1 (6 bases). Looked up from germline, CDR1 is SGHTA and CDR2 is FQGNSA. The ends were cut back, 0 bases at V and 2 bases at J, with 8 bases in the middle. This CDR3 is built from 16 residues. Here the CDR3 DNA reads TGTGCCAGCAGCTTAGCGGGGACAACTGGGGCCAACGTCCTGACTTTC. Protein product: CASSLAGTTGANVLTF.

This sequence joins TRBV18 and TRBJ2-3; 8 positions agree with TRBD1. CDR1 is KGHSH and CDR2 is LQKENI in the germline V gene. V lost 7 bases, J lost 4 bases, and 16 bases stayed unmatched. CDR3 length equals 17 residues. Here the CDR3 DNA reads TGTGCCAGCTTCCGACAGGGGCCGGCCGAGGGAGCAGATACGCAGTATTTT. This encodes CASFRQGPAEGADTQYF.

The chain couples TRBV27 to TRBJ1-1; 9 nucleotides line up with TRBD1. The V and J ends lost 5 bases and 6 bases, in that order; junction bases with no gene match: 7. From germline, CDR1 is MNHEY and CDR2 SMNVEV (reference sequence). This CDR3 region has 14 residues. The CDR3 DNA follows: TGTGCCAGCAGTCTACAGGGGGCCGCGGCTGAAGCTTTCTTT. Its translation: CASSLQGAAAEAFF.

The chain has TRBV28 and TRBJ2-7; D might be TRBD1 (5 bases). From germline, CDR1 is MDHEN and CDR2 SYDVKM. The CDR3 is 13 amino acids. V was shortened by 7 bases and J by 5 bases, with 15 bases between the two germline ends. This CDR3 is CASTLTEVNEQYF. The CDR3 nucleotides read TGTGCCAGCACCCTGACAGAAGTAAACGAGCAGTACTTC.

V is TRBV6-4 and J is TRBJ2-1; D is perhaps TRBD1 (6 bases). Germline lookup yields CDR1 MRHNA and CDR2 SNTAGT. The CDR3 covers 12 residues. Trimming took off 0 bases at V and 10 bases at J, with 7 bases between the two ends. CDR3 residues: CASSDSQGEQFF. The CDR3 nucleotides read TGTGCCAGCAGTGACTCGCAGGGGGAGCAGTTCTTC.

The chain recombines TRBV14 with TRBJ1-4; maybe TRBD1 (6 bases). Between the trimmed V and J ends, which lost 4 bases and 5 bases, there was a span of 14 bases. The CDR3 loop spans 15 amino acids. Germline assignment: CDR1 SGHDN and CDR2 FVKESK. The CDR3 spells CASSPTGHLNEKLFF. In DNA, the CDR3 is TGTGCCAGCAGCCCCACGGGACACTTAAATGAAAAACTGTTTTTT.

The CDR3 DNA sequence: TGTGCCAGCAGTGAACGTCTGGTCAGGGGGCCTTACGAGCAGTACTTC. Its protein product is CASSERLVRGPYEQYF. This sequence joins TRBV6-1 and TRBJ2-7; 8 nucleotides line up with TRBD1. J gave up 4 bases and V 2 bases, and 10 bases lay outside the gene matches. This CDR3 is 16 amino acids long. The germline gives CDR1 MNHNS, CDR2 SASEGT.

The V gene is TRBV5-1, the J gene TRBJ2-4; 9 bases align to TRBD1. CDR1 and CDR2 (germline): SGHRS, YFSETQ. V shed 4 bases, J shed 8 bases, and the junction held 7 bases outside the gene matches. This CDR3 is 14 amino acids long. CDR3 amino acids: CASSADRGGDIQYF. The CDR3 DNA reads as TGCGCCAGCAGCGCCGACAGGGGGGGAGACATTCAGTACTTC.

The rearrangement joins TRBV7-3 to TRBJ1-2, with TRBD1 identical over 10 bases. Germline CDR1 is SGHTA and CDR2 is FQGTGA. This CDR3 is built from 15 residues. V lost 5 bases, J lost 6 bases, and 9 bases stayed unmatched. The CDR3 coding sequence is TGTGCCAGCAGCCCAGTACCGGGACAGGGGAATGGCTACACCTTC. This sequence encodes CASSPVPGQGNGYTF.

This sequence joins TRBV5-5 and TRBJ2-7, with 7 bases identical to TRBD1. From germline, CDR1 is SGHKS and CDR2 YYEKEE (reference sequence). The CDR3 spans 12 residues. V was clipped by 5 bases and J by 3 bases; unmatched bases: 2. The CDR3 nucleotides are TGTGCCAGCAGTTGGACAGGCTACGAGCAGTACTTC. Translating gives CASSWTGYEQYF.

The rearrangement uses TRBV6-6 and TRBJ2-5; 7 bases line up with TRBD2. Germline values: CDR1 MNHNY, CDR2 SVGAGI (reference sequence). After removal of 2 bases from V and 6 bases from J, the junction contained 6 bases not matched to a gene. The CDR3 length is 14 residues. The CDR3 nucleotides are TGTGCCAGCAGTTACGGAAGCGGGGTTCAGACCCAGTACTTC. Encoded protein: CASSYGSGVQTQYF.

The V gene is TRBV19, the J gene TRBJ2-1, with D unclear. The ends were cut back, 2 bases at V and 0 bases at J, with 8 bases in the middle. The CDR3 length is 15 residues. Per germline, CDR1 LNHDA and CDR2 SQIVND (reference sequence). The CDR3 DNA sequence: TGTGCCAGTAGTATACCGCCGGGCTCCTACAATGAGCAGTTCTTC. Protein: CASSIPPGSYNEQFF.